The clone carrying this T cell receptor (beta chain) was seen only once. The time point: after dendritic cell vaccination, including at tumor progression/relapse. This table comes from immunoSEQ multiplex PCR, and its TCRdb copy is limited to in-frame clones, with some not included. This sample carries 100,000 or so clones, around 91% of them seen once, and the ten largest clones take approximately 2.7%. This sample was included in a study of glioma-infiltrating T cells after dendritic cell vaccination. This CDR3 contains 15 residues. Germline V CDR1 and CDR2: SGHRS, YFSETQ. V was trimmed by 3 bases and J by 2 bases, leaving 11 bases between them.

Sequencing was performed on blood, taken after dendritic cell vaccination. This TCR came from a human donor with glioblastoma. The gene calls are TRBV5-1 and TRBJ2-2; maybe TRBD2 (6 bases). The CDR3 nucleotides read TGCGCCAGCAGCTCCGGGACTTTTAACACCGGGGAGCTGTTTTTT. Translated: CASSSGTFNTGELFF.